The T cell receptor beta chain described here comes from a study of cytomegalovirus exposure and HLA in healthy donors. The PCR made use of 60 Vbeta and 13 Jbeta primers. Clones were sequenced by immunoSEQ multiplex PCR, and TCRdb holds only the in-frame ones, with some missing. The sample records 120,000 to 150,000 clones, 64% being singletons. Study findings and constraints: The study designated 150 to 200 TCR beta chains cytomegalovirus-associated.

This clone was seen once. Its antigen is unknown. This clonotype was obtained from a woman in her thirties in good health and CMV-seropositive. What was sequenced was PBMCs.

In DNA form, the CDR3 reads TGTGCCAGCAGCCAATTCCCCGGGACAGGGATCTCTGGCTACACCTTC. Protein sequence: CASSQFPGTGISGYTF. The chain joins TRBV5-4 to TRBJ1-2; 9 nucleotides agree with TRBD1. The CDR3 is made up of 16 amino acids. After removal of 4 bases from V and 7 bases from J, the junction contained 14 bases not matched to a gene. Per the germline V gene, CDR1 is SGHNT and CDR2 is YYREEE (reference sequence). The variable domain in full, completed from reference TRBV5-4 and TRBJ1-2, reads ETGVTQSPTHLIKTRGQQVTLRCSSQSGHNTVSWYQQALGQGPQFIFQYYREEENGRGNFPPRFSGLQFPNYSSELNVNALELDDSALYLCASSQFPGTGISGYTFGSGTRLTVV.